This paragraph covers one T cell receptor beta chain sequence. Its antigen is as yet unknown. The sample is drawn from a study of identical twins. General study points: Twin-shared out-of-frame alpha sequences were enriched for low generation probability. It was out-of-frame TCR alpha sharing in monozygotic twins that models underestimated.

TCRdb reanalysed the 5' RACE reads using MiXCR and keeps one entry per CDR3 protein. The sample holds roughly 260,000 distinct CDR3 sequences, about 14% seen once. Sequenced sample: memory (CD45RO+) T cells sorted from blood. The receptor's source is a woman between 18 and 29 years old in good health.

CDR3 loop: CASSSRTGTNEKLFF. CDR3 in DNA: TGCGCCAGCAGCTCCAGGACAGGGACAAATGAAAAACTGTTTTTT. V is TRBV5-1 and J is TRBJ1-4; 8 bases are shared with TRBD1. The CDR3 is 15 amino acids. Germline V gene sequence: CDR1 SGHRS, CDR2 YFSETQ. The V and J ends lost 3 bases and 5 bases, in that order; junction bases with no gene match: 6.